These 15 T cell receptor beta chains were all obtained from the same sample, sequenced in a study of T cells in localized non-small cell lung cancer. Measured with immunoSEQ multiplex PCR; TCRdb has only the in-frame clones, and not every one. The table shows 15,000 to 25,000 clones, with approximately 90% occurring only once. Sequencing used peripheral blood, obtained before any cancer treatment. The receptors shown here come from a male donor aged 60 or over with stage I squamous cell lung carcinoma.

This rearrangement joins TRBV15 to TRBJ1-2; perhaps TRBD1 as D (5 bases). The CDR3 has 14 amino acids. The germline gives CDR1 LNHNV, CDR2 YYDKDF (reference sequence). The germline V and J ends were trimmed by 5 bases and 3 bases, with 13 bases remaining between them. The DNA for the CDR3 is TGTGCCACCAGCGACCAACGGGGGGACTATGGCTACACCTTC. Protein sequence: CATSDQRGDYGYTF.

This clone is a singleton in its sample. This chain links TRBV5-4 with TRBJ2-3; 12 bases agree with TRBD2. Germline CDR1 is SGHNT and CDR2 is YYREEE (reference sequence). The CDR3 consists of 15 residues. The V segment lost 1 base and the J segment 6 bases; nucleotides outside the gene matches: 3. In DNA, the CDR3 is TGTGCCAGCAGCTTGTCCCTAGCGGGGGGGGATACGCAGTATTTT. As protein: CASSLSLAGGDTQYF.

This clone is termed medium-sized. The chain couples TRBV7-2 to TRBJ2-2; 7 bases map to TRBD2. Germline assignment: CDR1 SGHTA and CDR2 FQGNSA. The CDR3 has 18 residues. Losses at the gene ends were 5 bases for V and 6 bases for J; bases not matched to a gene: 18. CDR3 in DNA: TGTGCCAGCAGCACCTCGACCGGAGCGGAGGGAGGGTCCGGGGAGCTGTTTTTT. As protein: CASSTSTGAEGGSGELFF. Full variable domain (remainder filled in from reference TRBV7-2 and TRBJ2-2): GAGVSQSPSNKVTEKGKDVELRCDPISGHTALYWYRQSLGQGLEFLIYFQGNSAPDKSGLPSDRFSAERTGGSVSTLTIQRTQQEDSAVYLCASSTSTGAEGGSGELFFGEGSRLTVL.

The chain employs TRBV11-2 and TRBJ2-3, with D perhaps matching TRBD2 (6 bases). Germline V gives CDR1 SGHAT, CDR2 FQNNGV. This CDR3 contains 14 residues. V lost 1 base, J lost 8 bases, and 13 bases lay in between. The CDR3 region is CASSLALGDSTQYF. In DNA form, the CDR3 reads TGTGCCAGCAGCTTAGCGCTAGGGGACTCTACGCAGTATTTT.

This chain's CDR3 is CASSPQGNQPQHF. Here the CDR3 DNA reads TGTGCCAGCTCACCCCAAGGCAATCAGCCCCAGCATTTT. V is TRBV18 and J is TRBJ1-5; D remains unclear. Trimming shortened V by 3 bases and J by 2 bases, and 5 bases separated the two germline ends. Per the germline V gene, CDR1 is KGHSH and CDR2 is LQKENI. This CDR3 has 13 amino acids.

The chain employs TRBV7-9 and TRBJ2-3; D is uncertain. Trimming pared 5 bases from V and 3 bases from J, leaving 12 bases between. Germline V gives CDR1 SEHNR, CDR2 FQNEAQ (reference sequence). CDR3 length equals 14 residues. The CDR3 nucleotides are TGTGCCAGCAGCCCACAAGTTTATACAGATACGCAGTATTTT. Protein sequence: CASSPQVYTDTQYF.

The V gene is TRBV10-3, the J gene TRBJ2-2; 8 bases are shared with TRBD1. CDR3 size: 14 residues. The junction had 2 bases not matched to a gene; V was cut back by 7 bases and J by 1 base. Germline CDR1 is ENHRY and CDR2 is SYGVKD. Here the CDR3 reads CAITGTGNTGELFF. CDR3 bases: TGTGCCATCACCGGGACAGGGAACACCGGGGAGCTGTTTTTT.

This clone appeared a single time. This chain uses TRBV28 with TRBJ2-1; D is perhaps TRBD2 (6 bases). The V gene lost 3 bases and the J gene lost 4 bases, with 13 bases spanning the gap. Germline values: CDR1 MDHEN, CDR2 SYDVKM. The CDR3 runs 15 residues. This CDR3 is CASSLGVEGYNEQFF. CDR3 nucleotides: TGTGCCAGCAGTTTGGGAGTGGAGGGGTACAATGAGCAGTTCTTC.

The rearrangement joins TRBV4-3 to TRBJ2-1; D may be TRBD1 or TRBD2 (5 bases each). The CDR3 is 16 amino acids. The germline V gene encodes CDR1 LGHNA and CDR2 YSLEER. V lost 7 bases and J lost 8, with 24 bases in between. CDR3 nucleotides: TGCGCCAGCACCACAAACCGGGACCAATGGGGCCATGAGCAGTTCTTC. Encoded protein: CASTTNRDQWGHEQFF.

The chain recombines TRBV7-8 with TRBJ2-1; D remains ambiguous. This CDR3 is built from 14 residues. Germline V CDR1 and CDR2: SGHVS, FQNEAQ. With 5 bases removed from V and 7 bases from J, the gap between germline ends came to 15 bases. The CDR3 is CASSTQRVENEQFF. CDR3 DNA: TGTGCCAGCAGCACCCAGCGTGTAGAAAATGAGCAGTTCTTC. The entire variable domain, with the rest obtained from reference TRBV7-8 and TRBJ2-1, is as follows: GAGVSQSPRYKVAKRGQDVALRCDPISGHVSLFWYQQALGQGPEFLTYFQNEAQLDKSGLPSDRFFAERPEGSVSTLKIQRTQQEDSAVYLCASSTQRVENEQFFGPGTRLTVL.

The sample holds a few counts of this clone. The chain has TRBV7-9 and TRBJ2-5; TRBD1 agrees at 8 bases. CDR3 length: 16 amino acids. With V trimmed by 1 base and J by 5 bases, 9 bases remained unmatched. The germline V gene has CDR1 SEHNR and CDR2 FQNEAQ (reference sequence). DNA for the CDR3: TGTGCCAGCAGCTTAGAATACGCAGGGGGCTTTGAGACCCAGTACTTC. Translated: CASSLEYAGGFETQYF.

J is TRBJ2-5 and V is TRBV7-2; possibly TRBD2 for D (6 bases). Germline CDR1 reads SGHTA; CDR2 reads FQGNSA. V was clipped by 3 bases and J by 7 bases, with 15 bases between them. The CDR3 is made up of 14 amino acids. The CDR3 loop is CASSFGGKIGTQYF. For the CDR3, the DNA is TGTGCCAGCAGCTTTGGGGGGAAGATAGGGACCCAGTACTTC.

In this sample, this clone turned up once. The chain uses TRBV11-2 and TRBJ2-5, with D unresolved. The length of the CDR3 is 13 residues. CDR1 is SGHAT, CDR2 FQNNGV, per germline. Between the trimmed V and J ends, which lost 4 bases and 3 bases, there was a span of 9 bases. Here the CDR3 reads CASSWSGEETQYF. CDR3 DNA sequence: TGTGCCAGCAGCTGGTCAGGAGAAGAGACCCAGTACTTC.

This chain uses TRBV30 with TRBJ2-2, with D possibly TRBD1 on 5 matching bases. V was cut by 0 bases and J by 0 bases, with 8 bases left in between. Germline V gene lookup returns CDR1 GTSNPN and CDR2 SVGIG (reference sequence). This CDR3 region has 15 residues. In DNA form, the CDR3 reads TGTGCCTGGAGTGTTGCAGGGACGAACACCGGGGAGCTGTTTTTT. Its translation is CAWSVAGTNTGELFF.

This rearrangement joins TRBV30 to TRBJ1-4; D ambiguous. Trimming removed 2 bases from V and 6 bases from J, with 10 bases in between. Germline lookup yields CDR1 GTSNPN and CDR2 SVGIG (reference sequence). CDR3 length: 13 amino acids. CDR3 coding DNA: TGTGCCTGGAGTTCCGGGGTGGATGAAAAACTGTTTTTT. Translated, it gives CAWSSGVDEKLFF.